The rows below give T cell receptor beta chains drawn from one sample of a study of cytomegalovirus exposure and HLA in healthy donors. The data were produced by immunoSEQ multiplex PCR, yet TCRdb's version contains in-frame clones alone and is incomplete. The data contain 150,000 to 200,000 clones, around 84% of them singletons. Material: PBMCs. The receptors originated from a man aged 18 to 29 in good health and CMV-seronegative. Each CDR3 is given without its conserved first and last residue.

J,V,CDR3
-,TRBV28,ASSLSGTHYEQY
TRBJ1-1,TRBV20-1,SARVRVEAF
TRBJ2-2,TRBV11-3,ASSSRTSGRRGTGELF
TRBJ1-5,TRBV6-1,ASSEWGEQPQH
TRBJ2-3,TRBV5-1,ASSVLRGANTDTQY
TRBJ1-2,TRBV28,ASSSFGQGGGYT
TRBJ1-1,TRBV4-1,ASSQGGDGLTEAF
TRBJ2-1,TRBV27,ASTRVGGHNEQF
TRBJ1-2,TRBV6-4,ASSDSTEGMGGYT
TRBJ2-2,TRBV7-2,ASSGSEGANTGELF
TRBJ1-2,TRBV19,ASSIPQNYGYT
TRBJ2-2,TRBV5-1,ASRSGALDGELF
TRBJ1-2,TRBV7-3,ASSASAGLRGGYT
TRBJ1-5,TRBV28,ASSSGGSNQPQH
TRBJ2-6,TRBV5-1,ASSSPGRGEPGANVLT
TRBJ2-3,TRBV14,ASSRRGTSGGQHTQY
TRBJ2-7,TRBV30,AWSTIGTGGREQY
TRBJ2-1,TRBV19,ASSASPGGGLGDEQF
TRBJ1-2,TRBV28,ASGWPAGAYGYT
TRBJ2-1,TRBV7-6,ASSLRDSYNEQF
TRBJ1-2,TRBV27,ASSFRGFRGYT
TRBJ1-2,TRBV7-9,AITGGGGYT